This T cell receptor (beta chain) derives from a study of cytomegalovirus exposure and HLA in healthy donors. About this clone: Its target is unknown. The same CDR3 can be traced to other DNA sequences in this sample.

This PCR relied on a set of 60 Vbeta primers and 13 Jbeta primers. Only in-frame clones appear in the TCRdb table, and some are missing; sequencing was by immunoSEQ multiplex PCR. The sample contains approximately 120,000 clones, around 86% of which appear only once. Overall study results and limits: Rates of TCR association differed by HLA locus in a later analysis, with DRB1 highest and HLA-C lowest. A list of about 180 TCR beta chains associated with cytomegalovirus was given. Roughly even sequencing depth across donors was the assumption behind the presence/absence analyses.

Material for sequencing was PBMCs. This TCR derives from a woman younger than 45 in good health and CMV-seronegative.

The CDR3 bases are TGTGCCACCAGCAGAGGTTCCGTGACAGGGCACGATGGCTACACCTTC. The encoded protein is CATSRGSVTGHDGYTF. The chain carries TRBV15 and TRBJ1-2; TRBD1 matches at 7 bases. Germline loops: CDR1 LNHNV, CDR2 YYDKDF (reference sequence). Germline trimming cut 1 base from V and 6 bases from J; bases unmatched to any gene: 11. CDR3 length: 16 residues.